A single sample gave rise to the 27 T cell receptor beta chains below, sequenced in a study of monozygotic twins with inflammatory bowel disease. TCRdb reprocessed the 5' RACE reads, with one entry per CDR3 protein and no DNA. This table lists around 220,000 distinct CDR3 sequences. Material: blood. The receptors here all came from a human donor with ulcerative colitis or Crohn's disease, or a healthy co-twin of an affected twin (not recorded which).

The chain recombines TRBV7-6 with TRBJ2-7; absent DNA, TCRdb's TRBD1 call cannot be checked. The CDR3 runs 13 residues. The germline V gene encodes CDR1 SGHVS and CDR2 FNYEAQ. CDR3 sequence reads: CASSGGSSYEQYF.

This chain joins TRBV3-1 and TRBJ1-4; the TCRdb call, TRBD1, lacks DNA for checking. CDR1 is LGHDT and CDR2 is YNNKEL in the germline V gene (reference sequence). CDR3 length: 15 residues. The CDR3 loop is CASSQRGQGYRELFF.

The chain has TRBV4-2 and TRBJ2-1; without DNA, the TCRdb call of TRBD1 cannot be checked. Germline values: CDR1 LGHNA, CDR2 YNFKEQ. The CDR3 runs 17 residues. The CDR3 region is CASSQFGTGYSYNEQFF.

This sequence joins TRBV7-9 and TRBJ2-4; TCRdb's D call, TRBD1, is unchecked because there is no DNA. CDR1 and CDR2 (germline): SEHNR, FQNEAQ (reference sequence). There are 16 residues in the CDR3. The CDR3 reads CASSLVGTGNKNIQYF. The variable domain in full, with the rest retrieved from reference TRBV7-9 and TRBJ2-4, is DTGVSQNPRHKITKRGQNVTFRCDPISEHNRLYWYRQTLGQGPEFLTYFQNEAQLEKSRLLSDRFSAERPKGSFSTLEIQRTEQGDSAMYLCASSLVGTGNKNIQYFGAGTRLSVL.

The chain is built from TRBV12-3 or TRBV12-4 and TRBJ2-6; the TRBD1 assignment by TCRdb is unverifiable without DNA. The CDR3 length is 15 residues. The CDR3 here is CASSLDRNGANVLTF.

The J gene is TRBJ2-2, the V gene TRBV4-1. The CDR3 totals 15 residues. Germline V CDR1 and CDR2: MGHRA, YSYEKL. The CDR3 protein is CASSLRISNTGELFF.

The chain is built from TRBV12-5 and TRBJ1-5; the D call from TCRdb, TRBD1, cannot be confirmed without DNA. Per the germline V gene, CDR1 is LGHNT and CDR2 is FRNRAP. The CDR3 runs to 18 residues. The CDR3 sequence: CASGLVLPGQYSNQPQHF.

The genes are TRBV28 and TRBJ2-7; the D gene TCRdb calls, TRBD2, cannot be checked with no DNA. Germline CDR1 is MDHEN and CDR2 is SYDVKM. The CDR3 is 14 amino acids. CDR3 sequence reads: CASRVSGGKHEQYF. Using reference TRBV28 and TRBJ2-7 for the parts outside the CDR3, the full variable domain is DVKVTQSSRYLVKRTGEKVFLECVQDMDHENMFWYRQDPGLGLRLIYFSYDVKMKEKGDIPEGYSVSREKKERFSLILESASTNQTSMYLCASRVSGGKHEQYFGPGTRLTVT.

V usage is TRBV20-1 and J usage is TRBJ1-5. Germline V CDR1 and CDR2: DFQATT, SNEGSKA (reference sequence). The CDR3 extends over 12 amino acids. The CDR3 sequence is CSVGSSNQPQHF.

The CDR3 spells CASSPGTTRSTDTQYF. This chain uses TRBV5-8 with TRBJ2-3; the D call of TRBD1 rests on TCRdb alone, since no DNA is present to check it. CDR1 and CDR2 from the germline V gene are SGHTS and YDEGEE. The CDR3 covers 16 residues.

The chain's CDR3 is CASSLGREGPAGELFF. This chain links TRBV5-5 with TRBJ2-2; without DNA, the TCRdb call of TRBD2 cannot be checked. CDR1 is SGHKS and CDR2 is YYEKEE in the germline V gene (reference sequence). The CDR3 has 16 residues.

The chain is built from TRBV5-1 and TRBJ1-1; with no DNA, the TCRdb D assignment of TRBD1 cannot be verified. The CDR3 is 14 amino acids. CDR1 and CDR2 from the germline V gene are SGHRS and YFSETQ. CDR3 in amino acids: CASSLDGGYTEAFF.

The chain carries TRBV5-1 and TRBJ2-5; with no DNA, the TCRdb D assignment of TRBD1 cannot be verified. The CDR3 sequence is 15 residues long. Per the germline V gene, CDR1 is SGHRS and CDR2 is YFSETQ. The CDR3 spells CASSLTGAYQETQYF.

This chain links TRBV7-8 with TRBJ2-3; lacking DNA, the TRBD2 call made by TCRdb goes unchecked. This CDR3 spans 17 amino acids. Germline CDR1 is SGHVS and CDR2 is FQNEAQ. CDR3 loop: CASSSRGTSRDTNTQYF.

The CDR3 region is CAIRRGTGDTEAFF. The chain employs TRBV10-3 and TRBJ1-1; there is no DNA to check the TCRdb D call of TRBD1. The germline gives CDR1 ENHRY, CDR2 SYGVKD. The CDR3 loop spans 14 amino acids.

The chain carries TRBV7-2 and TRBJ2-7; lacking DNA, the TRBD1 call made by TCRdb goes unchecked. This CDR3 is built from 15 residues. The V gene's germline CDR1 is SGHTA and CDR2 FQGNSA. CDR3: CASSRLGQPSYEQYF.

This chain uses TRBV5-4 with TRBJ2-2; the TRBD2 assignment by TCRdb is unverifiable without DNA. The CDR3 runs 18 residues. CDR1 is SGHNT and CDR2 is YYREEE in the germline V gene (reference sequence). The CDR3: CASNVRSEREGNTGELFF. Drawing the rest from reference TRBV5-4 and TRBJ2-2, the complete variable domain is ETGVTQSPTHLIKTRGQQVTLRCSSQSGHNTVSWYQQALGQGPQFIFQYYREEENGRGNFPPRFSGLQFPNYSSELNVNALELDDSALYLCASNVRSEREGNTGELFFGEGSRLTVL.

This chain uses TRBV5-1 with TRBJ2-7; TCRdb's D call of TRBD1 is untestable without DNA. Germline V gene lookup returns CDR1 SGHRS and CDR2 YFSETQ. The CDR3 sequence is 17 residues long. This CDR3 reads CASSLTRGLGAGHEQYF.

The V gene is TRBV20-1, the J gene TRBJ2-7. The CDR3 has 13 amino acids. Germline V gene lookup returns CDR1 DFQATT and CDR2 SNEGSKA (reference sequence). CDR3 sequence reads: CSASTSPLAEQYF.

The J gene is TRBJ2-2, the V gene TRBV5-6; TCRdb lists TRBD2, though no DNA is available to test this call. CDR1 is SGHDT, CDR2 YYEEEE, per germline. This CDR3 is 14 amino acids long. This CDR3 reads CASTKLETPGELFF.

CDR3 sequence: CASSLESGLQETQYF. This chain uses TRBV7-9 with TRBJ2-5; TCRdb designates TRBD1, a call that cannot be tested without DNA. Germline lookup yields CDR1 SEHNR and CDR2 FQNEAQ (reference sequence). The length of the CDR3 is 15 residues.

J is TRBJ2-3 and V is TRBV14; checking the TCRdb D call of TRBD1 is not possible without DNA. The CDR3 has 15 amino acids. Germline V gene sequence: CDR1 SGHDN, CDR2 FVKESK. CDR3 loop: CASSPPRGPTDTQYF.

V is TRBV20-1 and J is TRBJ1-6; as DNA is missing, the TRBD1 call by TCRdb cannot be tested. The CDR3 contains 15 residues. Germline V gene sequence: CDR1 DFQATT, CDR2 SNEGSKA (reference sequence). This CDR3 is CSASRDRGNNSPLHF.

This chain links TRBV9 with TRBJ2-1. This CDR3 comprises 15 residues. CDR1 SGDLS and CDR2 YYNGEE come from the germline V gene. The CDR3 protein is CASSLGRLPYNEQFF. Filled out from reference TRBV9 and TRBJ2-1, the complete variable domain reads DSGVTQTPKHLITATGQRVTLRCSPRSGDLSVYWYQQSLDQGLQFLIQYYNGEERAKGNILERFSAQQFPDLHSELNLSSLELGDSALYFCASSLGRLPYNEQFFGPGTRLTVL.

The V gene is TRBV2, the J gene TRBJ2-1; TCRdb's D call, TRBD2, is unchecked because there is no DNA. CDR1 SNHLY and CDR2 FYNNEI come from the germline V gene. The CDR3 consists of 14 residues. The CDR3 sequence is CASTKESKGNEQFF.

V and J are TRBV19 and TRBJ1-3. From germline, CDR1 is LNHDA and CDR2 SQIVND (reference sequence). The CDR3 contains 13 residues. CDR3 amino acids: CASSIASGNTIYF.

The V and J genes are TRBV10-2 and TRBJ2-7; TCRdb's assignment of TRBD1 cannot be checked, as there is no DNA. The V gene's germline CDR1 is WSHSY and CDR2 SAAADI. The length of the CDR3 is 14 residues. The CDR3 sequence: CATQFLREDYEQYF.